Following are 10 T cell receptor beta chains from one sample sequenced in a study of coeliac disease. TCRdb's table, derived via immunoSEQ multiplex PCR, lists solely in-frame clones and lacks some. The sample includes some 5,100 clones, about 54% of them seen just once. The sample comprised intraepithelial lymphocytes from the gut. Receptors originate from a woman aged 30 to 39 with active celiac disease.

This sequence joins TRBV7-2 and TRBJ2-1, with a weak D call TRBD2 (6 bases). V lost 1 base to trimming and J lost 1 base, with 11 bases between them. The CDR3 consists of 16 residues. Germline values: CDR1 SGHTA, CDR2 FQGNSA. CDR3 residues: CASSLVGAGSYNEQFF. In nucleotides, the CDR3 is TGTGCCAGCAGCTTAGTTGGGGCGGGATCCTACAATGAGCAGTTCTTC.

V and J are TRBV4-1 and TRBJ2-1; a weak D match, TRBD1 (6 bases). CDR1 and CDR2 from the germline V gene are MGHRA and YSYEKL. Trimming took 1 base from V and 4 from J, leaving 17 bases between them. The CDR3 covers 17 residues. CDR3 DNA: TGCGCCAGCAGCCAAGGGGCCCCAGGGGCGAATTACAATGAGCAGTTCTTC. Its protein is CASSQGAPGANYNEQFF.

This rearrangement joins TRBV6-5 to TRBJ2-7; D ambiguous. This CDR3 is built from 15 residues. V lost 6 bases to trimming and J lost 0 bases, with 15 bases between them. CDR1 and CDR2 from the germline V gene are MNHEY and SVGAGI. DNA for the CDR3: TGTGCCAGCAGCCTAGACGCACAAAGCTCCTACGAGCAGTACTTC. Protein sequence: CASSLDAQSSYEQYF.

The chain couples TRBV7-9 to TRBJ1-5, with D possibly being TRBD1 (6 bases). Germline values: CDR1 SEHNR, CDR2 FQNEAQ (reference sequence). The CDR3 contains 17 residues. Trimming stripped 7 bases from V and 0 bases from J, with 19 bases between. The CDR3 region has the DNA TGTGCCAGCATCTCAGACAGGTCTCACTATAGCAATCAGCCCCAGCATTTT. Translation gives CASISDRSHYSNQPQHF.

This chain connects TRBV5-4 to TRBJ1-1, with D possibly matching TRBD1 (5 bases). The germline V gene encodes CDR1 SGHNT and CDR2 YYREEE (reference sequence). The CDR3 runs to 12 residues. The V and J ends lost 4 bases and 2 bases respectively, with 6 bases between them. CDR3 sequence (DNA): TGTGCCAGCAGCGGGACTAACACTGAAGCTTTCTTT. It specifies CASSGTNTEAFF. Combining the CDR3 with reference TRBV5-4 and TRBJ1-1 gives the whole variable domain ETGVTQSPTHLIKTRGQQVTLRCSSQSGHNTVSWYQQALGQGPQFIFQYYREEENGRGNFPPRFSGLQFPNYSSELNVNALELDDSALYLCASSGTNTEAFFGQGTRLTVV.

Only a few counts were recorded for this clone. The chain uses TRBV19 and TRBJ2-2, with TRBD2 matching 7 bases. With V trimmed by 4 bases and J by 4 bases, 9 bases remained unmatched. The CDR3 length is 16 residues. The germline V gene has CDR1 LNHDA and CDR2 SQIVND (reference sequence). CDR3 loop: CASSRGLLRGTGELFF. Written as DNA, the CDR3 is TGTGCCAGTAGTAGGGGACTACTTCGGGGCACCGGGGAGCTGTTTTTT.

The rearrangement joins TRBV9 to TRBJ1-2, with 8 bases aligning to TRBD1. Germline values: CDR1 SGDLS, CDR2 YYNGEE. With 2 bases clipped from V and 4 bases from J, the junction kept 7 bases outside the gene matches. The CDR3 loop spans 15 amino acids. The CDR3 spells CASSVGTGSAYGYTF. CDR3 DNA: TGTGCCAGCAGCGTCGGGACAGGATCTGCCTATGGCTACACCTTC.

V gene TRBV7-3 combines with J gene TRBJ2-6; 7 bases agree with TRBD2. The CDR3 is 16 amino acids. J was trimmed by 0 bases and V by 5 bases; bases with no gene match: 4. CDR1 and CDR2 from the germline V gene are SGHTA and FQGTGA. The CDR3 here is CASSPTGGSGANVLTF. As DNA, the CDR3 is TGTGCCAGCAGCCCAACGGGGGGCTCTGGGGCCAACGTCCTGACTTTC.

In its sample, this clone was seen a few times. This chain joins TRBV28 and TRBJ2-1; TRBD2 agrees at 12 bases. CDR1 and CDR2 (germline): MDHEN, SYDVKM. The V and J ends lost 10 bases and 4 bases, in that order; junction bases with no gene match: 5. The CDR3 consists of 14 residues. The chain's CDR3 is CATTLAGGYNEQFF. Here the CDR3 DNA reads TGTGCCACCACACTAGCGGGGGGTTACAATGAGCAGTTCTTC.

The chain joins TRBV4-1 to TRBJ1-5; 7 nucleotides line up with TRBD1. Trimming took 1 base from V and 8 from J; bases not matched to a gene: 5. Per the germline V gene, CDR1 is MGHRA and CDR2 is YSYEKL. The CDR3 runs to 14 residues. CDR3 DNA: TGCGCCAGCAGCCAAGGGGCAGGGGGAAAGCCCCAGCATTTT. This codes for CASSQGAGGKPQHF.